Listed below are T cell receptor beta chains from one sample, sequenced in a study of blood T cell repertoires in COVID-19. Method: immunoSEQ multiplex PCR; TCRdb's copy keeps in-frame clones and lacks some. The sample lists 150,000 to 190,000 clones; 80% were seen once. Sequencing was carried out using peripheral blood. These receptors originate from a man between 60 and 70 years old with acute or convalescent COVID-19. Each CDR3 is given with its conserved first and last residue. The order of the fields is J gene, clone size, V gene, D gene, CDR3 length, CDR3 protein, CDR3 DNA. A D gene is named only where the DNA matches it firmly. Not every row has a clone size; where given, it reads once, few, many or a size class.

j_gene: TRBJ2-7; abundance: once; v_gene: TRBV29-1; d_gene: -; len: 12; CDR3aa: CSVGYSTYEQYF; CDR3nt: TGCAGCGTTGGCTACTCTACCTACGAGCAGTACTTC
j_gene: TRBJ2-7; abundance: -; v_gene: TRBV5-1; d_gene: TRBD1; len: 15; CDR3aa: CASSLVSTGGIEQYF; CDR3nt: TGCGCCAGCAGCTTGGTCTCAACAGGGGGCATCGAGCAGTACTTC
j_gene: TRBJ2-2; abundance: -; v_gene: TRBV5-8; d_gene: TRBD2; len: 15; CDR3aa: CASSRGLAGPGELFF; CDR3nt: TGTGCCAGCAGCCGGGGACTAGCGGGGCCCGGGGAGCTGTTTTTT
j_gene: TRBJ1-1; abundance: few; v_gene: TRBV6-6; d_gene: -; len: 14; CDR3aa: CASSIRQMNTEAFF; CDR3nt: TGTGCCAGCAGTATCCGACAGATGAACACTGAAGCTTTCTTT
j_gene: TRBJ1-1; abundance: -; v_gene: TRBV19; d_gene: TRBD1; len: 15; CDR3aa: CASRDREARGTEAFF; CDR3nt: TGTGCCAGTAGGGACAGGGAGGCCCGGGGCACTGAAGCTTTCTTT
j_gene: TRBJ2-5; abundance: -; v_gene: TRBV27; d_gene: TRBD1; len: 14; CDR3aa: CASRSNRGRETQYF; CDR3nt: TGTGCCAGCAGATCGAACAGGGGGCGAGAGACCCAGTACTTC
j_gene: TRBJ2-7; abundance: -; v_gene: TRBV28; d_gene: TRBD1; len: 15; CDR3aa: CASSFSRTGPYEQYF; CDR3nt: TGTGCCAGCAGCTTCTCAAGGACAGGCCCCTACGAGCAGTACTTC
j_gene: TRBJ1-6; abundance: few; v_gene: TRBV5-6; d_gene: TRBD1; len: 15; CDR3aa: CASSLGQGANSPLHF; CDR3nt: TGTGCCAGCAGCCTTGGACAGGGGGCAAATTCACCCCTCCACTTT
j_gene: TRBJ2-7; abundance: -; v_gene: TRBV6-2/TRBV6-3; d_gene: TRBD2; len: 15; CDR3aa: CASSRLAGGSYEQYF; CDR3nt: TGTGCCAGCAGCCGACTAGCGGGGGGCTCCTACGAGCAGTACTTC
j_gene: TRBJ1-2; abundance: once; v_gene: TRBV20-1; d_gene: -; len: 11; CDR3aa: CSASALYGYTF; CDR3nt: TGCAGTGCTAGTGCCCTCTATGGCTACACCTTC
j_gene: TRBJ2-5; abundance: -; v_gene: TRBV19; d_gene: -; len: 15; CDR3aa: CASSIGGLTKETQYF; CDR3nt: TGTGCCAGTAGTATAGGCGGTCTTACCAAAGAGACCCAGTACTTC
j_gene: TRBJ2-7; abundance: -; v_gene: TRBV28; d_gene: TRBD2; len: 14; CDR3aa: CASRREGASYEQYF; CDR3nt: TGTGCCAGCAGGCGGGAGGGGGCCTCCTACGAGCAGTACTTC
j_gene: TRBJ2-2; abundance: -; v_gene: TRBV2; d_gene: -; len: 17; CDR3aa: CASSFYVGTVNTGELFF; CDR3nt: TGTGCCAGCAGCTTCTACGTAGGAACAGTAAACACCGGGGAGCTGTTTTTT
j_gene: TRBJ2-2; abundance: -; v_gene: TRBV11-3; d_gene: TRBD1; len: 15; CDR3aa: CASTPGQGYTGELFF; CDR3nt: TGTGCCAGCACTCCGGGACAGGGATATACCGGGGAGCTGTTTTTT
j_gene: TRBJ2-3; abundance: -; v_gene: TRBV7-2; d_gene: TRBD2; len: 16; CDR3aa: CASSLMGGGPFDTQYF; CDR3nt: TGTGCCAGCAGCTTAATGGGCGGGGGGCCTTTCGATACGCAGTATTTT
j_gene: TRBJ2-1; abundance: -; v_gene: TRBV5-4; d_gene: -; len: 18; CDR3aa: CASSLGGSGEGSYNEQFF; CDR3nt: TGTGCCAGCAGCTTGGGTGGGAGTGGGGAAGGGTCCTACAATGAGCAGTTCTTC
j_gene: TRBJ2-1; abundance: -; v_gene: TRBV2; d_gene: TRBD1; len: 15; CDR3aa: CASSPDRGSYNEQFF; CDR3nt: TGTGCCAGCAGTCCGGACAGGGGCTCCTACAATGAGCAGTTCTTC
j_gene: TRBJ1-1; abundance: -; v_gene: TRBV18; d_gene: -; len: 13; CDR3aa: CASSTRGAAEAFF; CDR3nt: TGTGCCAGCTCTACCCGGGGGGCCGCTGAAGCTTTCTTT
j_gene: TRBJ1-2; abundance: few; v_gene: TRBV6-5; d_gene: -; len: 12; CDR3aa: CAAQGGRAGYTF; CDR3nt: TGTGCCGCCCAAGGGGGGAGGGCTGGCTACACCTTC
j_gene: TRBJ1-5; abundance: -; v_gene: TRBV28; d_gene: -; len: 14; CDR3aa: CASNPGHNNQPQHF; CDR3nt: TGTGCCAGCAACCCGGGACATAACAATCAGCCCCAGCATTTT
j_gene: TRBJ1-1; abundance: -; v_gene: TRBV18; d_gene: TRBD1; len: 14; CDR3aa: CASSLTRTGEEAFF; CDR3nt: TGTGCCAGCTCACTAACCAGGACAGGGGAAGAAGCTTTCTTT
j_gene: TRBJ2-1; abundance: -; v_gene: TRBV27; d_gene: -; len: 15; CDR3aa: CASSRSGNGYNEQFF; CDR3nt: TGTGCCAGCAGTCGCAGCGGCAACGGCTACAATGAGCAGTTCTTC
j_gene: TRBJ2-7; abundance: few; v_gene: TRBV7-9; d_gene: -; len: 13; CDR3aa: CASSLVSSYEQYF; CDR3nt: TGTGCCAGCAGCTTAGTCTCCTCCTACGAGCAGTACTTC
j_gene: TRBJ2-2; abundance: few; v_gene: TRBV28; d_gene: -; len: 17; CDR3aa: CASSFFGTTSNTGELFF; CDR3nt: TGTGCCAGCAGTTTCTTTGGCACAACCTCAAACACCGGGGAGCTGTTTTTT
j_gene: TRBJ1-6; abundance: -; v_gene: TRBV11-2; d_gene: -; len: 15; CDR3aa: CASSLDRRYNSPLHF; CDR3nt: TGTGCCAGCAGCTTAGATCGGCGGTATAATTCACCCCTCCACTTT
j_gene: TRBJ2-7; abundance: -; v_gene: TRBV6-6; d_gene: -; len: 13; CDR3aa: CASSYSEGYEQYF; CDR3nt: TGTGCCAGCAGTTACTCGGAGGGCTACGAGCAGTACTTC
j_gene: TRBJ2-6; abundance: -; v_gene: TRBV28; d_gene: TRBD1; len: 18; CDR3aa: CASSTRQGWRSGANVLTF; CDR3nt: TGTGCCAGCAGTACCCGACAGGGGTGGAGATCTGGGGCCAACGTCCTGACTTTC
j_gene: TRBJ2-5; abundance: -; v_gene: TRBV9; d_gene: TRBD2; len: 16; CDR3aa: CASSVDSSGSRETQYF; CDR3nt: TGTGCCAGCAGCGTAGACTCTAGCGGGAGTAGGGAGACCCAGTACTTC
j_gene: TRBJ1-5; abundance: -; v_gene: TRBV3-1/TRBV3-2; d_gene: -; len: 13; CDR3aa: CASSRSENQPQHF; CDR3nt: TGTGCCAGCAGCCGCAGCGAGAATCAGCCCCAGCATTTT